This TCR beta chain was captured by sequencing in a study of T cells in Graves' hyperthyroidism and ophthalmopathy (dated by TCRdb to the late 2010s). General notes on the study: Peripheral blood samples were taken at initial diagnosis, before any treatment was given. TCR V-J signatures able to tell the groups apart were searched for in a discovery cohort of 100 patients, of whom approximately 40 had Graves' ophthalmopathy and 57 had stable Graves' hyperthyroidism. An independent validation cohort of about 20 hyperthyroidism patients and 17 patients who later progressed to ophthalmopathy tested prospective prediction of ophthalmopathy. The roughly 90 discovery patients were divided at random into training and test sets in a 7:3 ratio. In addition, the study compared T-cell repertoires in thyroid tissue and in blood from six Graves' hyperthyroidism patients. After blood sampling, hyperthyroidism patients were treated with methimazole at a starting dose of 30 mg daily, and ophthalmopathy patients were treated with high-dose intravenous methylprednisolone. TCR Vbeta CDR3 sequencing of approximately 140 peripheral blood samples (about 45 ophthalmopathy, 75 hyperthyroidism and approximately 17 progressor patients) is reported in the paper. Results and caveats for the whole study, not just this receptor: Most expanded thyroid clonotypes (frequency above 0.001) were also detected in blood, suggesting blood repertoires may reflect thyroid immune responses. Ophthalmopathy was separated from stable hyperthyroidism by a 13 V-J signature model, with approximately 90% sensitivity and roughly 84% specificity obtained in cross-validation and 80%/75% obtained in testing. Sample size was not statistically predetermined, and investigators were not blinded to group allocation. During validation, the model predicted progression to ophthalmopathy a median of about 6.3 months ahead of onset, with more than 55% sensitivity and more than 72% specificity.

In the ophthalmopathy patients, disease was moderately to severely active, with a Clinical Activity Score of 3 or more, a NOSPECS grade of 4 or more, and a duration of less than 3 months. Exclusion was applied to patients with uncontrolled infections, other autoimmune diseases, pregnancy or lactation. Clinical symptoms, serum thyroxine and TRAb, thyroid ultrasound, and orbital computed tomography formed the basis for the diagnoses. PBMCs were separated from 8 to 10 ml of fresh peripheral blood using Ficoll-Paque density gradient centrifugation. Total RNA was extracted with Trizol reagent, and quality was checked on an Agilent 2100 Bioanalyzer. The TCR beta CDR3 regions were amplified from the RNA transcripts. A first-round RT-PCR of the TCR CDR3 used the HTBI primer set with the Qiagen OneStep RT-PCR kit. Libraries were constructed in a second round of multiplex PCR, after which size selection and purification were performed. Sequencing of the libraries was done on an Illumina HiSeq2000 using paired-end 100 bp reads. In the authors' own workflow: SOAPnuke was used to process the raw data, removing reads that contained adapters or uncalled bases, had a mean Phred below 15, or lacked an exact match to the constant primer or identifier. COPE v1.2.5 was used to merge high-quality paired reads, and clonotypes were defined as unique nucleotide sequences. Clonotypes were aligned to IMGT TRBV, TRBD and TRBJ reference segments using MiTCR v1.1. The analysis was restricted to V-J combinations with a frequency above 0.0001, which together covered 99.2% of the repertoires. A TCS score was defined as the ratio of F50 (clonal expansion) to E x V (chaos), with BLOSUM62-based TCRdist applied between CDR3 peptides within each V-J. Welch's t-statistics and random forest reduced around 510 V-J features to 13, which were used in a naive Bayes classifier (R e1071). TCRdb trimmed public reads at Q25 via fastp, called clones via MiXCR and kept in-frame beta chains. Rows with one shared CDR3 protein collapse into an entry with the most common genes and DNA. The V and J calls and clone size are TCRdb's, not the authors'. The sample table lists 490,000 or so distinct CDR3 sequences, around a fifth of them with a count of one. 49% of the sample rests with the top ten.

This clonotype was counted a single time. Its antigen is currently not known. The input lacks base qualities; no much larger clone sits a single base away. Evidence from a single read is weak. Germline trimming amounts to 6 bases on V and 6 bases on J, with 4 as the count of junction bases outside the gene matches. The CDR3 goes from the cysteine to the phenylalanine over 12 residues. Only the CDR3 part of the read is kept: 36 bases, read in frame from the first base. The germline V gene specifies MNHNS as CDR1 and SASEGT as CDR2. Recombination joined TRBV6-1 with TRBJ1-1; 7 central bases correspond to TRBD1. The sample taken for sequencing was blood. This sequence originates from a woman between 70 and 85 years old with Graves' ophthalmopathy. The DNA reads TGTGCCAGCAGCGAGACAGGGCCTGAAGCTTTCTTT. Translated, it reads CASSETGPEAFF.